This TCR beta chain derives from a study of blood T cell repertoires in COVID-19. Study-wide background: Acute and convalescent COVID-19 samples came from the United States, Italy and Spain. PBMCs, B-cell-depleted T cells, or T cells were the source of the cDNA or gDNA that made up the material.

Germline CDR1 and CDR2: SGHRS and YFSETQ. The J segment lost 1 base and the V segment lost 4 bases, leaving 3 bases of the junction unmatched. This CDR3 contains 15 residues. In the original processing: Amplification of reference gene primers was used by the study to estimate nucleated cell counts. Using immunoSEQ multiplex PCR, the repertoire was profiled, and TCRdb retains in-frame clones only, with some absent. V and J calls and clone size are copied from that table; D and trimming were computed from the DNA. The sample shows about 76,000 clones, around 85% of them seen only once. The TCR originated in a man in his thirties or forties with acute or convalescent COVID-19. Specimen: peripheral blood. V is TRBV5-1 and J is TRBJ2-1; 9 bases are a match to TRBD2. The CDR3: CASSALAGSYNEQFF. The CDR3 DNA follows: TGCGCCAGCAGCGCACTAGCGGGTTCCTACAATGAGCAGTTCTTC.